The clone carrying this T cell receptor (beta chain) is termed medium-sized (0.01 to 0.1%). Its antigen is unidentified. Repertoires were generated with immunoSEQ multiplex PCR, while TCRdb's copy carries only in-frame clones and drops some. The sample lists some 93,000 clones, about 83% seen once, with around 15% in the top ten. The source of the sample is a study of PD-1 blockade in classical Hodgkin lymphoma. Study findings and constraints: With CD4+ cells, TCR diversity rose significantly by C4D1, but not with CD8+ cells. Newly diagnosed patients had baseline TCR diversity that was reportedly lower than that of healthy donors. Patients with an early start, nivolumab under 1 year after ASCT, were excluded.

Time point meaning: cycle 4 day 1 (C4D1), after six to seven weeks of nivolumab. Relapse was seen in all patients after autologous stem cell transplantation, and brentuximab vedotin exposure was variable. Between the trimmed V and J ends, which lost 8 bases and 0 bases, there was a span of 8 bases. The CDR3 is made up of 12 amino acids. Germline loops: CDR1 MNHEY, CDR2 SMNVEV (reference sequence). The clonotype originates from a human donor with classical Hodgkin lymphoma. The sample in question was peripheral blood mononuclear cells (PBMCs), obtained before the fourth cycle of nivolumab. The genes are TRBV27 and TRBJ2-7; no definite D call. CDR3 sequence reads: CASWGNSYEQYF. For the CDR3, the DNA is TGTGCCAGCTGGGGAAACTCCTACGAGCAGTACTTC.